These T cell receptor beta chains were read from a single sample in a study of human thymus T cells. Libraries were prepared by immunoSEQ multiplex PCR; TCRdb keeps only in-frame clonotypes and omits some of them. The data contain tens of thousands of clones, 95% of them singletons. The material sequenced was thymus tissue. The receptors originated from a girl under three years old with a congenital heart defect but otherwise immunologically healthy. Both conserved end residues are part of each CDR3. D genes are given only for firm matches. Not every row has a clone size; where given, it reads once, few, many or a size class.

J gene	V gene	D gene	clone size	CDR3 protein	CDR3 DNA
TRBJ2-3	TRBV27	-	once	CASSLGSRTDTQYF	TGTGCCAGCAGTCTCGGCTCGCGCACAGATACGCAGTATTTT
TRBJ2-4	TRBV18	-	once	CASSPPRDWGKNIQYF	TGTGCCAGCTCACCACCCAGGGATTGGGGCAAAAACATTCAGTACTTC
TRBJ1-3	TRBV6-1	-	-	CASSDGPNASINTIYF	TGTGCCAGCAGTGACGGGCCGAATGCCTCGATAAACACCATATATTTT
TRBJ1-5	TRBV11-2	-	few	CASSLDRLGNQPQHF	TGTGCCAGCAGCTTAGATCGGCTGGGCAATCAGCCCCAGCATTTT
TRBJ2-1	TRBV18	TRBD1	-	CASSPDWDRGNEQFF	TGTGCCAGCTCGCCAGACTGGGACAGAGGCAATGAGCAGTTCTTC
TRBJ2-1	TRBV13	TRBD2	-	CASSLGGRNGIF	TGTGCCAGCAGCTTGGGGGGGAGAAATGGGATCTTC
TRBJ2-4	TRBV18	-	once	CASSSVAGSPYF	TGTGCCAGCTCAAGTGTGGCGGGTTCTCCGTACTTC
TRBJ1-2	TRBV6-5	-	few	CASNLGRGGGYTF	TGTGCCAGCAATTTGGGCAGGGGCGGTGGCTACACCTTC
TRBJ2-5	TRBV7-9	-	-	CASSLGILRRTKPKETQYF	TGTGCCAGCAGCTTAGGAATCTTGAGGCGGACGAAACCAAAAGAGACCCAGTACTTC
TRBJ2-7	TRBV10-1	TRBD1	-	CASSEWGTGKYEQYF	TGCGCCAGCAGTGAGTGGGGGACAGGGAAATACGAGCAGTACTTC
TRBJ2-7	TRBV28	-	once	CASSSGHSVSYEQYF	TGTGCCAGCAGTTCGGGACATAGCGTCTCCTACGAGCAGTACTTC
TRBJ2-5	TRBV15	TRBD2	-	CATSRALLAGGFQETQYF	TGTGCCACCAGCAGAGCCCTTCTAGCGGGAGGGTTCCAAGAGACCCAGTACTTC
TRBJ2-1	TRBV11-2	-	-	CASSPSTYSYNEQFF	TGTGCCAGCAGCCCTAGCACCTACTCCTACAATGAGCAGTTCTTC
TRBJ2-5	TRBV10-3	TRBD2	-	CAISESILAARETQYF	TGTGCCATCAGTGAGTCCATTCTAGCGGCGCGAGAGACCCAGTACTTC
TRBJ1-2	TRBV5-5	TRBD1	-	CASSGIQGAPHYGYTF	TGTGCCAGCAGCGGAATACAGGGGGCTCCCCACTATGGCTACACCTTC
TRBJ1-1	TRBV30	-	-	CAWIEKQPAGPNTEAFF	TGTGCCTGGATCGAAAAACAACCCGCCGGACCTAACACTGAAGCTTTCTTT
TRBJ2-7	TRBV7-2	-	-	CASSLRVRGPSGEQYF	TGTGCCAGCAGCTTACGGGTAAGGGGCCCCTCCGGCGAGCAGTACTTC
TRBJ2-1	TRBV5-6	-	-	CASSLRGGLAYNEQFF	TGTGCCAGCAGCTTGAGAGGCGGGTTGGCTTACAATGAGCAGTTCTTC
TRBJ2-1	TRBV7-3	TRBD2	once	CASSLTGRGLAPYNEQFF	TGTGCCAGCAGCTTAACAGGGCGCGGACTAGCGCCGTACAATGAGCAGTTCTTC
TRBJ2-2	TRBV5-6	TRBD1	-	CASNRTGHSNTGELFF	TGTGCCAGCAATCGGACAGGCCACTCGAACACCGGGGAGCTGTTTTTT
TRBJ1-2	TRBV5-6	TRBD1	-	CASSFRDRGDGYTF	TGTGCCAGCAGCTTTCGGGACAGGGGGGATGGCTACACCTTC
TRBJ2-7	TRBV9	-	-	CASSVGGSHPQCEQYF	TGTGCCAGCAGCGTAGGGGGGAGTCACCCCCAATGCGAGCAGTACTTC
TRBJ1-2	TRBV27	TRBD1	-	CASSPPTGNYGYTF	TGTGCCAGCAGTCCCCCGACAGGGAACTATGGCTACACCTTC
TRBJ2-7	TRBV4-3	-	-	CASSQDPGTRLYEQYF	TGCGCCAGCAGCCAAGATCCCGGGACTCGCCTCTACGAGCAGTACTTC
TRBJ1-5	TRBV18	-	-	CASSPWTGSQYRNGNQPQHF	TGTGCCAGCTCACCATGGACTGGGAGCCAATATCGTAATGGCAATCAGCCCCAGCATTTT
TRBJ2-1	TRBV5-1	TRBD2	once	CASSPQAGGGRDEQFF	TGCGCCAGCAGCCCCCAAGCGGGAGGAGGTCGGGATGAGCAGTTCTTC
TRBJ2-3	TRBV14	-	-	CASSQAQMRSPTDTQYF	TGTGCCAGCAGCCAAGCCCAGATGAGGTCGCCCACAGATACGCAGTATTTT
TRBJ2-1	TRBV28	-	-	CASSLRPDNEQFF	TGTGCCAGCAGTTTACGGCCCGACAATGAGCAGTTCTTC
TRBJ2-3	TRBV28	TRBD2	-	CASRVTRESADTQYF	TGTGCCAGCAGGGTAACGCGGGAGTCCGCAGATACGCAGTATTTT
TRBJ2-6	TRBV18	TRBD1	-	CASSRDSLSGANVLTF	TGTGCCAGCTCACGGGACAGCCTCTCTGGGGCCAACGTCCTGACTTTC
TRBJ2-5	TRBV5-4	TRBD2	-	CASSLRGTSGRPQETQYF	TGTGCCAGCAGCTTGCGAGGGACTAGCGGGCGTCCCCAAGAGACCCAGTACTTC
TRBJ1-3	TRBV5-1	-	-	CASSLGTGWGNTIYF	TGCGCCAGCAGCTTGGGAACAGGTTGGGGAAACACCATATATTTT
TRBJ2-7	TRBV29-1	TRBD2	-	CSVGTSASYEQYF	TGCAGCGTCGGGACTAGCGCTTCCTACGAGCAGTACTTC
TRBJ1-1	TRBV5-1	-	-	CASSPGTPLFGTEAFF	TGCGCCAGCAGCCCCGGGACGCCCCTTTTCGGCACTGAAGCTTTCTTT
TRBJ2-3	TRBV14	-	-	CASSQDRGASTDTQYF	TGTGCCAGCAGCCAAGATAGGGGGGCTAGCACAGATACGCAGTATTTT
TRBJ2-5	TRBV4-1	TRBD1	-	CASSQDWEDREQTQYF	TGCGCCAGCAGCCAAGATTGGGAGGACAGGGAACAGACCCAGTACTTC
TRBJ2-7	TRBV6-1	-	-	CASRDLYEQYF	TGTGCCAGCAGGGACCTCTACGAGCAGTACTTC
TRBJ1-5	TRBV25-1	TRBD1	-	CASRGQDESNQPQHF	TGTGCCAGCAGGGGACAGGATGAGAGCAATCAGCCCCAGCATTTT
TRBJ2-7	TRBV4-1	TRBD1	-	CASSQVTGVPLGYEQYF	TGCGCCAGCAGCCAAGTGACAGGGGTCCCCTTGGGCTACGAGCAGTACTTC
TRBJ2-7	TRBV18	-	-	CASSPRKTHSYEQYF	TGTGCCAGCTCACCTAGGAAGACCCACTCCTACGAGCAGTACTTC
TRBJ2-3	TRBV18	TRBD2	-	CASSPGSGIDTQYF	TGTGCCAGCTCACCGGGTAGCGGGATTGATACGCAGTATTTT
TRBJ2-3	TRBV4-1	-	-	CASSQDGGGQGDTQYF	TGCGCCAGCAGCCAAGATGGGGGCGGGCAGGGAGATACGCAGTATTTT
TRBJ2-7	TRBV7-2	TRBD1	-	CASSLQGQNSYEQYF	TGTGCCAGCAGCTTACAGGGACAGAACTCCTACGAGCAGTACTTC
TRBJ2-1	TRBV7-9	-	-	CASSLTHWGHFYNEQFF	TGTGCCAGCAGCTTAACTCATTGGGGCCATTTCTACAATGAGCAGTTCTTC
TRBJ1-1	TRBV19	-	-	CASRPRALTVSFF	TGTGCCAGCCGGCCCAGGGCGCTCACTGTGTCTTTCTTT
TRBJ1-5	TRBV27	TRBD1	-	CASSSDRVNQPQHF	TGTGCCAGCAGCTCCGACAGGGTCAATCAGCCCCAGCATTTT
TRBJ2-7	TRBV18	TRBD1	-	CASSPPATGGLTYEQYF	TGTGCCAGCTCACCACCCGCGACAGGGGGTCTCACCTACGAGCAGTACTTC
TRBJ1-1	TRBV27	-	-	CASSITGNTEAFF	TGTGCCAGCAGCATAACAGGGAACACTGAAGCTTTCTTT
TRBJ2-5	TRBV28	-	-	CASSLWERTQYF	TGTGCCAGCAGTTTGTGGGAGCGGACCCAGTACTTC
TRBJ2-3	TRBV12-5	-	-	CASGSRSTDTQYF	TGTGCTAGTGGTTCCAGAAGCACAGATACGCAGTATTTT
TRBJ2-5	TRBV7-7	TRBD1	-	CASSLSTGLQETQYF	TGTGCCAGCAGCTTATCGACAGGGCTCCAAGAGACCCAGTACTTC